Presented here are 4 T cell receptor beta chains from one specimen sequenced in a study of human T cells and chemical hapten exposure. Time point noted: patch test 1, 2 weeks after DPC sensitization. Specified treatment: therapeutic diphenylcyclopropenone sensitization with weekly scalp DPC. A single record per CDR3 protein comes from TCRdb applying MiXCR to the RACE reads. The data hold some 340,000 distinct CDR3 sequences, with 6% to 8.5% observed a single time. Here the sequenced sample was whole blood, taken in connection with sensitization to the hapten diphenylcyclopropenone (DPC). The receptors originated from a woman under 30 with alopecia areata. Some clones in this sample may be carry-over from other donors' samples.

The CDR3 loop is CASSLTVGQYPSPLHF. CDR3 coding DNA: TGTGCCAGCAGCTTGACGGTGGGACAGTATCCTTCACCCCTCCACTTT. V is TRBV5-6 and J is TRBJ1-6; TRBD1 aligns across 7 bases. The CDR3 runs 16 residues. With 1 base clipped from V and 9 bases from J, the junction kept 10 bases outside the gene matches. From germline, CDR1 is SGHDT and CDR2 YYEEEE.

This clonotype was seen at least ten times. This chain joins TRBV7-9 and TRBJ2-7, with D perhaps matching TRBD2 (5 bases). The CDR3 has 13 residues. V was clipped by 4 bases and J by 2 bases, with 9 bases between them. Germline CDR1 reads SEHNR; CDR2 reads FQNEAQ (reference sequence). The CDR3 DNA reads TGTGCCAGCAGCTGGAGGACGCCCTACGAGCAGTACTTC. Its translation is CASSWRTPYEQYF.

Only a few counts were recorded for this clonotype. This chain links TRBV7-2 with TRBJ1-1, with D hard to call. The CDR3 sequence is 11 residues long. The germline gives CDR1 SGHTA, CDR2 FQGNSA. The V end lost 6 bases, the J end lost 11 bases, and 13 bases lay between the germline ends. The CDR3 sequence: CASSLQVVAFF. The CDR3, as DNA: TGTGCCAGCAGTCTCCAAGTGGTGGCTTTCTTT. The entire variable domain, with the rest obtained from reference TRBV7-2 and TRBJ1-1, is as follows: GAGVSQSPSNKVTEKGKDVELRCDPISGHTALYWYRQSLGQGLEFLIYFQGNSAPDKSGLPSDRFSAERTGGSVSTLTIQRTQQEDSAVYLCASSLQVVAFFGQGTRLTVV.

The rearrangement joins TRBV12-5 to TRBJ1-6; weak D call: TRBD1 (6 bases). Trimming took 6 bases from V and 7 from J, leaving 16 bases between them. Per the germline V gene, CDR1 is LGHNT and CDR2 is FRNRAP. The length of the CDR3 is 15 residues. This chain's CDR3 is CASGFSGTRNSPLHF. The CDR3 DNA is TGTGCTAGTGGCTTCTCCGGGACAAGGAATTCACCCCTCCACTTT.